Below, 17 T cell receptor beta chains from the same sample are listed, as sequenced in a study of cytomegalovirus exposure and HLA in healthy donors. It was with 60 Vbeta and 13 Jbeta primers that the PCR ran. TCRdb keeps only in-frame clones here, not all; method: immunoSEQ multiplex PCR. The profile shows 150,000 to 200,000 clones, around 74% of them singletons. Sequencing used PBMCs. These receptors were obtained from a female donor in good health and CMV-seronegative.

DNA for the CDR3: TGTGCCAGCAGCGTCTCGACGGGATATGGCCGTTTAGGTGGCTACACCTTC. This encodes CASSVSTGYGRLGGYTF. The chain couples TRBV9 to TRBJ1-2; D uncertain. The V gene lost 2 bases and the J gene lost 7 bases, with 24 bases spanning the gap. This CDR3 has 17 residues. Germline-derived CDR1 and CDR2 are SGDLS and YYNGEE.

This clone was observed a single time. The chain recombines TRBV29-1 with TRBJ1-2; D perhaps matches TRBD1 (6 bases). V lost 6 bases and J 6 bases, leaving 17 bases between the germline ends. The V gene's germline CDR1 is SQVTM and CDR2 ANQGSEA. The CDR3 runs 13 residues. The CDR3 DNA sequence: TGCAGCGTGCCCCCGGGAGGGGGGGATGGCTACACCTTC. This encodes CSVPPGGGDGYTF.

Comment on this clone: This specimen includes other DNA sequences encoding the same CDR3. V and J are TRBV7-3 and TRBJ2-3; 10 bases agree with TRBD2. The V and J ends lost 5 bases and 3 bases, in that order; junction bases with no gene match: 2. Germline V lookup: CDR1 SGHTA, CDR2 FQGTGA. The CDR3 runs 14 residues. The CDR3 DNA sequence: TGTGCCAGCAGCCCGACTAGCGGGACAGATACGCAGTATTTT. The encoded protein is CASSPTSGTDTQYF.

The chain carries TRBV5-1 and TRBJ1-4; D is perhaps TRBD1 (5 bases). Germline lookup yields CDR1 SGHRS and CDR2 YFSETQ. The V and J ends lost 3 bases and 6 bases respectively, with 9 bases between them. The length of the CDR3 is 13 residues. CDR3 bases: TGCGCCAGCAGCTCCAGGGTTGATGAAAAACTGTTTTTT. It yields the protein CASSSRVDEKLFF.

The chain has TRBV2 and TRBJ2-5; TRBD2 is a possible D gene (6 bases). The CDR3 has 14 residues. The germline V gene encodes CDR1 SNHLY and CDR2 FYNNEI. Trimming took 8 bases from V and 9 from J, leaving 22 bases between them. The CDR3 DNA is TGTGCCAGCGGGGGGAGGACTCCCCGCCAAGCCCAGTACTTC. Protein: CASGGRTPRQAQYF. The full variable domain, in which reference TRBV2 and TRBJ2-5 provide the parts outside the CDR3, is EPEVTQTPSHQVTQMGQEVILRCVPISNHLYFYWYRQILGQKVEFLVSFYNNEISEKSEIFDDQFSVERPDGSNFTLKIRSTKLEDSAMYFCASGGRTPRQAQYFGPGTRLLVL.

The rearrangement uses TRBV11-2 and TRBJ1-3; unclear D gene. V shed 3 bases and J shed 2 bases, with 5 bases lying between them. The CDR3 runs to 13 residues. The germline V gene encodes CDR1 SGHAT and CDR2 FQNNGV. The CDR3 sequence is CASSFFTGNTIYF. CDR3 nucleotides: TGTGCCAGCAGCTTCTTTACTGGAAACACCATATATTTT.

The chain links TRBV5-1 to TRBJ1-4; TRBD1 agrees at 7 bases. Germline V gene sequence: CDR1 SGHRS, CDR2 YFSETQ. This CDR3 region has 15 residues. V lost 4 bases and J lost 15; bases outside the gene matches: 18. CDR3 sequence reads: CASSPGQQPRNRMFF. Written as DNA, the CDR3 is TGCGCCAGCAGCCCGGGACAGCAACCGAGGAACAGGATGTTTTTT.

The genes are TRBV5-1 and TRBJ2-5; D is possibly TRBD2 (5 bases). Germline lookup yields CDR1 SGHRS and CDR2 YFSETQ. Trimming stripped 4 bases from V and 1 base from J, with 11 bases between. The CDR3 consists of 14 residues. CDR3 sequence reads: CASSTGLLQETQYF. The CDR3 nucleotides are TGCGCCAGCAGCACCGGACTCCTCCAAGAGACCCAGTACTTC.

This chain connects TRBV2 to TRBJ2-3, with D possibly being TRBD1 (5 bases). CDR3 length: 14 residues. The V and J ends lost 6 bases and 2 bases respectively, with 12 bases between them. Germline V gene sequence: CDR1 SNHLY, CDR2 FYNNEI. The CDR3, as DNA: TGTGCCAGCAGGGCACAGGTGGCCACAGATACGCAGTATTTT. Its translation is CASRAQVATDTQYF.

The V call is TRBV19, the J call TRBJ1-1; 7 bases align to TRBD1. This CDR3 is 15 amino acids long. J lost 1 base, V lost 7 bases, and 9 bases had no gene match. CDR1 is LNHDA, CDR2 SQIVND, per germline (reference sequence). CDR3: CASNAYPGGNTEAFF. CDR3 nucleotides: TGTGCCAGTAACGCATACCCAGGGGGGAACACTGAAGCTTTCTTT.

The CDR3, as DNA: TGTGCCAGCAGCCCCGGGACAGGGGTGAGGGAGACCCAGTACTTC. It yields the protein CASSPGTGVRETQYF. The rearrangement joins TRBV5-6 to TRBJ2-5, with 10 bases fitting TRBD1. CDR1 SGHDT and CDR2 YYEEEE come from the germline V gene. The CDR3 covers 15 residues. Trimming cost V 4 bases and J 5 bases; bases outside gene matches: 8.

The gene calls are TRBV2 and TRBJ1-1; 9 bases are a match to TRBD1. V lost 4 bases and J lost 3; bases outside the gene matches: 6. The CDR3 loop spans 15 amino acids. CDR1 and CDR2 (germline): SNHLY, FYNNEI. The CDR3 sequence is CASSVPGTGYTEAFF. The CDR3 coding sequence is TGTGCCAGCAGTGTACCCGGGACAGGGTACACTGAAGCTTTCTTT. Looking up the rest from reference TRBV2 and TRBJ1-1 gives the full variable domain: EPEVTQTPSHQVTQMGQEVILRCVPISNHLYFYWYRQILGQKVEFLVSFYNNEISEKSEIFDDQFSVERPDGSNFTLKIRSTKLEDSAMYFCASSVPGTGYTEAFFGQGTRLTVV.

This chain uses TRBV21-1 with TRBJ2-7; the table's D call, TRBD1, was not checked against the DNA. TRBV21-1 is a pseudogene segment. This CDR3 region has 13 residues. CDR3 residues: CASSNCRAYEQYF. The CDR3, as DNA: TGTGCCAGCAGCAATTGCAGGGCCTACGAGCAGTACTTC.

This chain links TRBV11-2 with TRBJ2-5; the D gene is possibly TRBD2 (7 bases). The ends were cut back, 0 bases at V and 3 bases at J, with 14 bases in the middle. From germline, CDR1 is SGHAT and CDR2 FQNNGV. The CDR3 is made up of 16 amino acids. The DNA of the CDR3 is TGTGCCAGCAGCTTAGATCGGGGGGCGCGGGAAGAGACCCAGTACTTC. This gives the protein CASSLDRGAREETQYF.

This clone was seen just once. J is TRBJ1-2 and V is TRBV2, with 7 bases that match TRBD1. CDR3 length: 14 amino acids. Germline trimming cut 2 bases from V and 6 bases from J; bases unmatched to any gene: 6. CDR1 SNHLY and CDR2 FYNNEI come from the germline V gene. Here the CDR3 DNA reads TGTGCCAGCAGTGAAAAGACAGGGACGGATGGCTACACCTTC. It is translated as CASSEKTGTDGYTF.

The count of this clone is one. The chain is built from TRBV7-2 and TRBJ1-2; 9 positions match TRBD1. The junction had 2 bases not matched to a gene; V was cut back by 4 bases and J by 2 bases. The CDR3 spans 14 residues. Germline V gene sequence: CDR1 SGHTA, CDR2 FQGNSA. The CDR3, as DNA: TGTGCCAGCAGCTCGGACAGGGGCAACTATGGCTACACCTTC. It translates to CASSSDRGNYGYTF. Using reference TRBV7-2 and TRBJ1-2 for the parts outside the CDR3, the full variable domain is GAGVSQSPSNKVTEKGKDVELRCDPISGHTALYWYRQSLGQGLEFLIYFQGNSAPDKSGLPSDRFSAERTGGSVSTLTIQRTQQEDSAVYLCASSSDRGNYGYTFGSGTRLTVV.

J is TRBJ1-2 and V is TRBV5-1, with 10 bases that match TRBD1. The trim removed 4 bases at V and 1 base at J, leaving 1 base unmatched. Germline-derived CDR1 and CDR2 are SGHRS and YFSETQ. This CDR3 is built from 14 residues. DNA for the CDR3: TGCGCCAGCAGCCGGGACAGGGGTAACTATGGCTACACCTTC. The encoded protein is CASSRDRGNYGYTF.